This TCR beta chain was profiled in a study of metastatic and nonmetastatic thyroid tumors. TCRdb re-called clones via MiXCR from the PCR reads. The sample has under 30,000 clones; roughly 14% are singletons. The V gene's germline CDR1 is SNHLY and CDR2 FYNNEI. The V segment lost 6 bases and the J segment 1 base; nucleotides outside the gene matches: 11. This CDR3 comprises 17 residues. This clone has ten or more counts. Each patient went into thyroid surgery without having received any treatment. The chain links TRBV2 to TRBJ1-4; TRBD1 matches at 7 bases. This clonotype was sampled from a male donor with papillary thyroid cancer or a benign thyroid nodule (not recorded which). Some clones in this sample may be carry-over from other donors' samples. The sequenced sample was blood. Here the CDR3 DNA reads TGTGCCAGCAGGCCTACGACAGGGAGGGGAACTAATGAAAAACTGTTTTTT. This codes for CASRPTTGRGTNEKLFF.